A single sample gave rise to the 17 T cell receptor beta chains below, sequenced in a study of T cell changes during pregnancy in multiple sclerosis. The repertoire was sequenced with immunoSEQ multiplex PCR; TCRdb's copy has only in-frame clones and lacks some. The table has under 50,000 clones, 92% seen once. The sample was CD8+ T cells from peripheral blood mononuclear cells, taken in the third trimester of pregnancy. The receptors derive from a female donor with multiple sclerosis, enrolled in a pregnancy study.

J is TRBJ2-7 and V is TRBV6-1, with 9 bases aligning to TRBD1. J was trimmed by 3 bases and V by 4 bases; bases with no gene match: 10. Germline V gene sequence: CDR1 MNHNS, CDR2 SASEGT. This CDR3 comprises 16 residues. CDR3 in amino acids: CASSVGRGTGIYEQYF. CDR3 nucleotides: TGTGCCAGCAGTGTAGGGCGGGGGACAGGGATCTACGAGCAGTACTTC.

This clone has just one count. The chain couples TRBV7-9 to TRBJ1-2; a weak D match, TRBD1 (5 bases). The CDR3 sequence is 16 residues long. V was shortened by 4 bases and J by 4 bases, with 19 bases between the two germline ends. Germline assignment: CDR1 SEHNR and CDR2 FQNEAQ (reference sequence). CDR3 in amino acids: CASSSPVLGRIYGYTF. CDR3 DNA: TGTGCCAGCAGCTCCCCGGTTCTGGGGCGAATCTATGGCTACACCTTC.

The CDR3 region is CASSFNSGGTYEQYF. DNA for the CDR3: TGTGCCAGCAGCTTTAACTCGGGAGGAACCTACGAGCAGTACTTC. V usage is TRBV7-6 and J usage is TRBJ2-7, with 7 bases matching TRBD2. The trim removed 3 bases at V and 2 bases at J, leaving 7 bases unmatched. In germline, CDR1 is SGHVS, CDR2 FNYEAQ. The CDR3 sequence is 15 residues long.

Comments on this clone: The junction departs from the called germline gene at one end, perhaps through a read error. V gene TRBV7-7 combines with J gene TRBJ2-3, with 10 nucleotides matching TRBD2. This CDR3 comprises 16 residues. CDR1 SSHAT and CDR2 FNYEAQ come from the germline V gene (reference sequence). DNA of the CDR3: TGTGCTAGCAGCTTAGAGGCTAGCGGGAGTCAAGATACGCAGTATTTT. Translated, it gives CASSLEASGSQDTQYF. Full variable domain (remainder filled in from reference TRBV7-7 and TRBJ2-3): GAGVSQSPRYKVTKRGQDVTLRCDPISSHATLYWYQQALGQGPEFLTYFNYEAQPDKSGLPSDRFSAERPEGSISTLTIQRTEQRDSAMYRCASSLEASGSQDTQYFGPGTRLTVL.

This clone has only one observation. The J gene is TRBJ2-7, the V gene TRBV4-2, with a weak D call TRBD1 (6 bases). The CDR3 spans 16 residues. Germline V gene lookup returns CDR1 LGHNA and CDR2 YNFKEQ. V gave up 1 base and J gave up 2 bases, with 15 bases separating them. The CDR3 sequence is CASSQVGTRDTYEQYF. DNA of the CDR3: TGTGCCAGCAGCCAAGTGGGGACAAGAGACACCTACGAGCAGTACTTC.

The rearrangement joins TRBV7-9 to TRBJ1-2, with 7 bases aligning to TRBD1. Germline CDR1 reads SEHNR; CDR2 reads FQNEAQ (reference sequence). This CDR3 is 14 amino acids long. V lost 5 bases, J lost 7 bases, and 10 bases stayed unmatched. CDR3 protein: CASSPPTGIGGYTF. The CDR3 DNA is TGTGCCAGCAGCCCTCCGACAGGGATTGGTGGCTACACCTTC.

This clone has a single count. V gene TRBV7-9 combines with J gene TRBJ1-5, with D possibly TRBD1 on 6 matching bases. V lost 6 bases and J lost 0, with 15 bases in between. This CDR3 contains 16 residues. Germline V gene sequence: CDR1 SEHNR, CDR2 FQNEAQ (reference sequence). The CDR3 bases are TGTGCCAGCAGTGTAGGGGGGGAAGATAGCAATCAGCCCCAGCATTTT. Encoded protein: CASSVGGEDSNQPQHF.

The chain combines TRBV10-3 with TRBJ2-1, with TRBD2 matching over 16 bases. V lost 4 bases to trimming and J lost 8 bases; unmatched junction nucleotides: 2. CDR1 and CDR2 from the germline V gene are ENHRY and SYGVKD. This CDR3 contains 15 residues. DNA of the CDR3: TGTGCCATCAGTGTGGGACTAGCGGGAGGGGATGAGCAGTTCTTC. Its translation is CAISVGLAGGDEQFF.

V and J are TRBV7-9 and TRBJ1-1; D gene unclear. V lost 5 bases and J 5 bases, leaving 9 bases between the germline ends. This CDR3 region has 12 residues. Germline values: CDR1 SEHNR, CDR2 FQNEAQ (reference sequence). The CDR3 spells CASSTGGTEAFF. In nucleotides, the CDR3 is TGTGCCAGCAGCACCGGAGGAACTGAAGCTTTCTTT. The full variable domain, completed using reference TRBV7-9 and TRBJ1-1, is DTGVSQNPRHKITKRGQNVTFRCDPISEHNRLYWYRQTLGQGPEFLTYFQNEAQLEKSRLLSDRFSAERPKGSFSTLEIQRTEQGDSAMYLCASSTGGTEAFFGQGTRLTVV.

This clone is a singleton in its sample. The chain carries TRBV4-3 and TRBJ1-4; the D is unclear. V dropped 5 bases and J dropped 2 bases, with 3 bases sitting between them. CDR1 and CDR2 (germline): LGHNA, YSLEER. CDR3 length: 12 residues. The CDR3 region has the DNA TGCGCCAGCAGCTCTACTAATGAAAAACTGTTTTTT. Translation gives CASSSTNEKLFF.

The gene calls are TRBV5-6 and TRBJ2-7; the match to TRBD2 covers 13 bases. The CDR3 is 16 residues long. Germline-derived CDR1 and CDR2 are SGHDT and YYEEEE. V shed 4 bases, J shed 4 bases, and the junction held 8 bases outside the gene matches. CDR3 DNA sequence: TGTGCCAGCAGCCCGGGACCGGGACTAGCGGGGTACGAGCAGTACTTC. Translated: CASSPGPGLAGYEQYF.

The gene calls are TRBV6-5 and TRBJ1-3; D is undetermined. This CDR3 is built from 15 residues. V dropped 4 bases and J dropped 7 bases, with 17 bases sitting between them. Looked up from germline, CDR1 is MNHEY and CDR2 is SVGAGI. The CDR3: CASSFRIPEANTIYF. In nucleotides, the CDR3 is TGTGCCAGCAGTTTCCGTATTCCAGAAGCGAACACCATATATTTT.

This clone was seen just once. This rearrangement joins TRBV25-1 to TRBJ2-1; TRBD2 matches at 9 bases. J lost 7 bases, V lost 4 bases, and 11 bases had no gene match. CDR1 is MGHDK, CDR2 SYGVNS, per germline. The CDR3 length is 16 residues. CDR3 residues: CASSGGGGGGWNEQFF. The CDR3 nucleotides are TGTGCCAGCAGTGGCGGGGGGGGAGGGGGCTGGAATGAGCAGTTCTTC.

The rearrangement links TRBV18 to TRBJ2-7; TRBD2 matches at 8 bases. In germline, CDR1 is KGHSH, CDR2 LQKENI. V lost 1 base to trimming and J lost 2 bases; unmatched junction nucleotides: 13. The CDR3 extends over 18 amino acids. The CDR3 loop reads CASSPRGDGSGSPYEQYF. The CDR3 nucleotides read TGTGCCAGCTCACCACGGGGTGATGGCAGCGGGAGCCCCTACGAGCAGTACTTC.

Comment on this clone: Other nucleotide sequences from this sample produce the same CDR3. The chain recombines TRBV27 with TRBJ2-5, with 11 bases fitting TRBD1. J was trimmed by 5 bases and V by 5 bases; bases with no gene match: 4. The germline CDR1 and CDR2 sequences are MNHEY and SMNVEV (reference sequence). CDR3 size: 14 residues. The CDR3 spells CASSRGTGGETQYF. The CDR3 DNA follows: TGTGCCAGCAGTCGGGGGACAGGGGGGGAGACCCAGTACTTC.

This sequence joins TRBV29-1 and TRBJ2-1; TRBD2 is a possible D gene (6 bases). Deletions cut 2 bases from V and 2 bases from J, with 10 bases between. CDR1 SQVTM and CDR2 ANQGSEA come from the germline V gene. The CDR3 runs 14 residues. For the CDR3, the DNA is TGCAGCGTTGAACTACCGGGAGCCTACAATGAGCAGTTCTTC. It encodes CSVELPGAYNEQFF.

This clone has only one observation. The J gene is TRBJ1-6, the V gene TRBV25-1, with 9 bases that match TRBD1. The CDR3 runs 15 residues. Unmatched junction bases numbered 2, after V lost 1 base and J lost 7 bases. Germline V gene lookup returns CDR1 MGHDK and CDR2 SYGVNS. The CDR3: CASSESGQGNSPLHF. The CDR3 nucleotides are TGTGCCAGCAGTGAATCCGGACAGGGGAATTCACCCCTCCACTTT.